These T cell receptor beta chains were read from a single sample in a study of shared clonotypes between healthy human individuals. TCRdb's table, derived via immunoSEQ multiplex PCR, lists solely in-frame clones and lacks some. Of roughly 1.5 million clones listed, around 98% are singletons. The sequencing sample was made of naive CD4+ T cells sorted from blood. The receptor set was obtained from a man between 25 and 39 years old in good health. CDR3s include the opening cysteine and the closing phenylalanine or tryptophan. The order of the fields is D gene, J gene, clone size, V gene, CDR3 protein, CDR3 DNA. D genes are given only for firm matches. Rows give clone size only sometimes, using once, few, many, or a class for an expanded clone.

d_call: TRBD1
j_call: TRBJ2-1
clone_size: .
v_call: TRBV7-6
cdr3_aa: CASSLAGQGVGEQFF
cdr3_nt: TGTGCCAGCAGCCTTGCGGGACAGGGTGTGGGGGAGCAGTTCTTC

d_call: .
j_call: TRBJ2-7
clone_size: .
v_call: TRBV9
cdr3_aa: CASSVEGGFLYEQYF
cdr3_nt: TGTGCCAGCAGCGTAGAGGGGGGCTTTTTGTACGAGCAGTACTTC

d_call: .
j_call: TRBJ1-2
clone_size: .
v_call: TRBV11-2
cdr3_aa: CASSLAGAGRDYGYTF
cdr3_nt: TGTGCCAGCAGCTTAGCTGGGGCAGGCCGGGACTATGGCTACACCTTC

d_call: TRBD2
j_call: TRBJ2-5
clone_size: .
v_call: TRBV5-4
cdr3_aa: CASSSLAGAAETQYF
cdr3_nt: TGTGCCAGCAGCTCCCTAGCGGGAGCGGCAGAGACCCAGTACTTC

d_call: .
j_call: TRBJ2-2
clone_size: .
v_call: TRBV7-3
cdr3_aa: CASSLRPPPGELFF
cdr3_nt: TGTGCCAGCAGCTTAAGACCACCCCCCGGGGAGCTGTTTTTT

d_call: .
j_call: TRBJ2-1
clone_size: .
v_call: TRBV9
cdr3_aa: CASRRNNEQFF
cdr3_nt: TGTGCCAGCAGGAGAAACAATGAGCAGTTCTTC

d_call: .
j_call: TRBJ1-1
clone_size: .
v_call: TRBV7-2
cdr3_aa: CASSTQGLNTEAFF
cdr3_nt: TGTGCCAGCAGCACCCAGGGCTTGAACACTGAAGCTTTCTTT

d_call: TRBD1
j_call: TRBJ1-5
clone_size: .
v_call: TRBV19
cdr3_aa: CASSALTGGAGQPQHF
cdr3_nt: TGTGCCAGTAGTGCCCTTACAGGGGGCGCAGGTCAGCCCCAGCATTTT

d_call: TRBD1
j_call: TRBJ2-2
clone_size: .
v_call: TRBV7-2
cdr3_aa: CASSFRTGANTGELFF
cdr3_nt: TGTGCCAGCAGCTTCCGGACAGGAGCGAACACCGGGGAGCTGTTTTTT

d_call: .
j_call: TRBJ2-1
clone_size: .
v_call: TRBV18
cdr3_aa: CASSLSSDEQFF
cdr3_nt: TGTGCCAGCTCACTTTCTAGCGATGAGCAGTTCTTC

d_call: .
j_call: TRBJ2-7
clone_size: .
v_call: TRBV18
cdr3_aa: CASSPPGSEYEQYF
cdr3_nt: TGTGCCAGCTCACCACCCGGGAGTGAGTACGAGCAGTACTTC

d_call: .
j_call: TRBJ2-2
clone_size: .
v_call: TRBV9
cdr3_aa: CASSVVSGNTGELFF
cdr3_nt: TGTGCCAGCAGCGTAGTTAGCGGGAACACCGGGGAGCTGTTTTTT

d_call: .
j_call: TRBJ2-1
clone_size: .
v_call: TRBV9
cdr3_aa: CASSRMGVAVDNEQFF
cdr3_nt: TGTGCCAGCAGCCGGATGGGGGTAGCGGTAGACAATGAGCAGTTCTTC

d_call: .
j_call: TRBJ2-3
clone_size: .
v_call: TRBV2
cdr3_aa: CASNADRGDTQYF
cdr3_nt: TGTGCCAGCAACGCTGACCGCGGGGATACGCAGTATTTT

d_call: TRBD2
j_call: TRBJ2-7
clone_size: .
v_call: TRBV28
cdr3_aa: CAAWGREVNEQYF
cdr3_nt: TGTGCCGCCTGGGGGCGGGAGGTTAACGAGCAGTACTTC

d_call: TRBD2
j_call: TRBJ2-7
clone_size: .
v_call: TRBV5-4
cdr3_aa: CASSPSGSPYEQYF
cdr3_nt: TGTGCCAGCAGTCCTAGCGGGAGCCCCTACGAGCAGTACTTC

d_call: TRBD2
j_call: TRBJ2-2
clone_size: .
v_call: TRBV7-3
cdr3_aa: CASSLMGTSGTNTGELFF
cdr3_nt: TGTGCCAGCAGCTTAATGGGGACTAGCGGGACCAACACCGGGGAGCTGTTTTTT

d_call: .
j_call: TRBJ1-1
clone_size: .
v_call: TRBV2
cdr3_aa: CASSEGVGTEAFF
cdr3_nt: TGTGCCAGCAGTGAGGGGGTAGGTACTGAAGCTTTCTTT

d_call: .
j_call: TRBJ1-5
clone_size: .
v_call: TRBV5-1
cdr3_aa: CASSFNSGGNQPQHF
cdr3_nt: TGCGCCAGCAGCTTTAATTCAGGGGGCAATCAGCCCCAGCATTTT

d_call: .
j_call: TRBJ1-1
clone_size: .
v_call: TRBV2
cdr3_aa: CASTPGVNTEAFF
cdr3_nt: TGTGCCAGCACCCCAGGGGTGAACACTGAAGCTTTCTTT

d_call: .
j_call: TRBJ2-1
clone_size: once
v_call: TRBV9
cdr3_aa: CASSVGGGRSYNEQFF
cdr3_nt: TGTGCCAGCAGCGTAGGTGGCGGGCGCTCCTACAATGAGCAGTTCTTC

d_call: .
j_call: TRBJ2-6
clone_size: .
v_call: TRBV9
cdr3_aa: CASSAAPVVGDSGANVLTF
cdr3_nt: TGTGCCAGCAGCGCAGCACCGGTAGTAGGGGACTCTGGGGCCAACGTCCTGACTTTC

d_call: .
j_call: TRBJ2-7
clone_size: once
v_call: TRBV11-2
cdr3_aa: CASSAGLEKAYYEQYF
cdr3_nt: TGTGCCAGCAGCGCCGGACTCGAAAAAGCATACTACGAGCAGTACTTC

d_call: TRBD2
j_call: TRBJ2-3
clone_size: .
v_call: TRBV28
cdr3_aa: CASSTSGRPPDTQYF
cdr3_nt: TGTGCCAGCAGTACTAGCGGGAGGCCCCCAGATACGCAGTATTTT

d_call: .
j_call: TRBJ1-5
clone_size: .
v_call: TRBV10-2
cdr3_aa: CASSESDGRNQPQHF
cdr3_nt: TGCGCCAGCAGTGAGTCTGACGGCCGCAATCAGCCCCAGCATTTT

d_call: .
j_call: TRBJ2-3
clone_size: .
v_call: TRBV5-1
cdr3_aa: CASSLVGEDTQYF
cdr3_nt: TGCGCCAGCAGCTTGGTAGGGGAAGATACGCAGTATTTT